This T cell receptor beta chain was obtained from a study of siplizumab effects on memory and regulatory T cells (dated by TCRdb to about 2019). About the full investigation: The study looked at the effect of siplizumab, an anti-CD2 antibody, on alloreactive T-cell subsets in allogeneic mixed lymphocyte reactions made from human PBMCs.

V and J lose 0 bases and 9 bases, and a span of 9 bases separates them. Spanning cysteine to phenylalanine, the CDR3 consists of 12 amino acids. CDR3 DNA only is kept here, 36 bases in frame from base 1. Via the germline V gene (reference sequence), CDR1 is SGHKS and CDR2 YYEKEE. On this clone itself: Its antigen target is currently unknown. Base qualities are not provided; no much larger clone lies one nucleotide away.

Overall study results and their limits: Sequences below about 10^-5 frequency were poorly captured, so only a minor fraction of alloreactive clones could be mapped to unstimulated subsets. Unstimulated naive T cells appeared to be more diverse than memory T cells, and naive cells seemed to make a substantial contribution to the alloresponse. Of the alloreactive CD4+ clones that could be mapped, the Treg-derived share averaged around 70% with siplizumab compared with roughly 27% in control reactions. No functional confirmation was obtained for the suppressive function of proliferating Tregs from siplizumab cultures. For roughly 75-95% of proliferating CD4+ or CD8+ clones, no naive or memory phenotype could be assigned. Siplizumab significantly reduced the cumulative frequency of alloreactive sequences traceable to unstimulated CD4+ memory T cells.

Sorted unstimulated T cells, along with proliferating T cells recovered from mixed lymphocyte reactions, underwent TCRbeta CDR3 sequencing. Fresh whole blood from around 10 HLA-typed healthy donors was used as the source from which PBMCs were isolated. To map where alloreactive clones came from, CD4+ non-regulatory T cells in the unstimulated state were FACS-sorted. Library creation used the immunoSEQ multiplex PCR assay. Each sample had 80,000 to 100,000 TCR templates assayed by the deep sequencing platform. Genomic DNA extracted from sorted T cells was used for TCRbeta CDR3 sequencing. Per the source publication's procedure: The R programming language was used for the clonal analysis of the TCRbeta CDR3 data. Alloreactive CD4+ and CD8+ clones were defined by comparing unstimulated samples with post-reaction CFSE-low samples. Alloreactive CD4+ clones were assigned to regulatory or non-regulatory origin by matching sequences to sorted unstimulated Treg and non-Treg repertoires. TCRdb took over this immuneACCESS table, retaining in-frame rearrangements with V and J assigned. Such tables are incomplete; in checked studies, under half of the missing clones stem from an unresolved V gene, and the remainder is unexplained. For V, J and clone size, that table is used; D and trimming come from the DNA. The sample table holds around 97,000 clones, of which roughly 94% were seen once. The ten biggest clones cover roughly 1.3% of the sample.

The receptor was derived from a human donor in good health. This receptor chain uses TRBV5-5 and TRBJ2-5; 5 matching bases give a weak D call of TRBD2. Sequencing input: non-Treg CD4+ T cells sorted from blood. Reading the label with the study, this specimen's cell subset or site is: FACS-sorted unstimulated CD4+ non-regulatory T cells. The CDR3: CASSLDLGAQYF. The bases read TGTGCCAGCAGCTTGGACCTCGGGGCCCAGTACTTC.